This T cell receptor beta chain was captured in a study of beta chain features in type 1 diabetes. Study information: The examined sorted cells totaled approximately 100 million across samples. Findings and caveats of the study: Shorter templates may be favored by PCR, equally so in patients and controls. In these data, an HLA type influence on TCRB rearrangement remained unresolved. Within each of all four CD4+ subsets, Type 1 diabetes patients had TCRB CDR3s that were moderately but significantly shorter.

Isolated RNA was reverse transcribed in full, so expressed TCRB transcripts were sequenced. TCRdb's copy holds only in-frame clones and misses some; the assay was immunoSEQ multiplex PCR. The sample holds a few hundred thousand clones, roughly 17% seen once. Concerning this clone itself: Antigen specificity is unknown.

CDR3 length equals 17 residues. With 4 bases clipped from V and 0 bases from J, the junction kept 8 bases outside the gene matches. CDR1 and CDR2 from the germline V gene are SGHTA and FQGTGA. The sequencing input was naive CD4+ T cells from blood. This TCR came from a man younger than 45 with type 1 diabetes. V usage is TRBV7-3 and J usage is TRBJ2-2; 7 bases are a match to TRBD1. Here the CDR3 DNA reads TGTGCCAGCAGCTCCAACGCCGGGACAGCGAACACCGGGGAGCTGTTTTTT. This encodes CASSSNAGTANTGELFF.